These 16 T cell receptor beta chains originate from one sample sequenced in a study of response to subunit inactivated influenza vaccine. From the RT-PCR reads, TCRdb called clonotypes with MiXCR, one entry per CDR3 protein. Of roughly 710,000 distinct CDR3 sequences listed, around 15% are singletons. The sequencing here drew on PBMCs from blood, taken roughly 15 days before vaccination. These TCRs come from a man aged 50 or older who received an inactivated influenza vaccine.

The sample holds many counts of this clonotype. The V gene is TRBV12-3 or TRBV12-4, the J gene TRBJ1-1; D is ambiguous. Trimming removed 6 bases at V and 4 bases at J, with 21 bases between. This CDR3 spans 16 amino acids. CDR3 sequence reads: CASRYLLAQAGTEAFF. DNA of the CDR3: TGTGCCAGCAGATACCTACTGGCTCAGGCGGGCACTGAAGCTTTCTTT.

This clonotype was seen more than once but under ten times. This chain links TRBV15 with TRBJ2-1; D perhaps matches TRBD2 (7 bases). Germline CDR1 LNHNV, CDR2 YYDKDF (reference sequence). V lost 6 bases, J lost 4 bases, and 19 bases lay in between. The CDR3 loop spans 16 amino acids. The CDR3 sequence: CATRGGAGKGYNEQFF. In DNA, the CDR3 is TGTGCCACCAGAGGGGGGGCGGGAAAGGGGTACAATGAGCAGTTCTTC. The full variable domain, in which reference TRBV15 and TRBJ2-1 provide the parts outside the CDR3, is DAMVIQNPRYQVTQFGKPVTLSCSQTLNHNVMYWYQQKSSQAPKLLFHYYDKDFNNEADTPDNFQSRRPNTSFCFLDIRSPGLGDTAMYLCATRGGAGKGYNEQFFGPGTRLTVL.

There are many counts of this clonotype. V usage is TRBV18 and J usage is TRBJ2-2; no clear D gene. The CDR3 runs to 16 residues. CDR1 is KGHSH and CDR2 is LQKENI in the germline V gene. V lost 2 bases to trimming and J lost 0 bases, with 10 bases between them. The CDR3 protein is CASSPTGQANTGELFF. The CDR3 nucleotides read TGTGCCAGCTCACCAACGGGCCAGGCGAACACCGGGGAGCTGTTTTTT.

This clonotype has a handful of counts. The chain combines TRBV3-1 with TRBJ2-1; TRBD1 or TRBD2 may be the D gene (5 bases each). The CDR3 consists of 14 residues. V gave up 8 bases and J gave up 6 bases, with 17 bases separating them. Looked up from germline, CDR1 is LGHDT and CDR2 is YNNKEL (reference sequence). In DNA form, the CDR3 reads TGTGCCAGCCGAGAAACAGGAGCGGTCAATGAGCAGTTCTTC. Amino acid sequence: CASRETGAVNEQFF.

This clonotype came up a few times. The CDR3 DNA reads TGTGCCAGCAGCCAACCGGGACTAGCGGGGCTCAATGAGCAGTTCTTC. As protein: CASSQPGLAGLNEQFF. This chain connects TRBV3-1 to TRBJ2-1; 13 nucleotides line up with TRBD2. There are 16 residues in the CDR3. Looked up from germline, CDR1 is LGHDT and CDR2 is YNNKEL (reference sequence). The V segment lost 2 bases and the J segment 6 bases; nucleotides outside the gene matches: 4.

This clonotype was seen only a few times. The rearrangement joins TRBV27 to TRBJ2-1, with 7 bases lining up with TRBD1. The J segment lost 7 bases and the V segment lost 0 bases, leaving 6 bases of the junction unmatched. The CDR3 loop spans 15 amino acids. Per the germline V gene, CDR1 is MNHEY and CDR2 is SMNVEV (reference sequence). CDR3 in amino acids: CASSLSRQGRNEQFF. The CDR3 nucleotides read TGTGCCAGCAGTTTATCTAGACAGGGACGGAATGAGCAGTTCTTC.

This clonotype showed up many times. The V gene is TRBV3-1, the J gene TRBJ1-1, with D tentatively TRBD1 (6 bases). Germline V gene lookup returns CDR1 LGHDT and CDR2 YNNKEL (reference sequence). Trimming took 3 bases from V and 8 from J, leaving 28 bases between them. The CDR3 has 18 amino acids. The CDR3 region is CASSHHSGSGRGAREAFF. In nucleotides, the CDR3 is TGTGCCAGCAGCCATCATAGCGGTAGTGGAAGGGGGGCTCGGGAAGCTTTCTTT.

The chain recombines TRBV27 with TRBJ2-2, with 15 bases identical to TRBD2. Germline-derived CDR1 and CDR2 are MNHEY and SMNVEV (reference sequence). J gave up 2 bases and V 7 bases, and 2 bases lay outside the gene matches. The CDR3 has 16 residues. The CDR3 DNA is TGTGCCAGCAAGGGACTAGCGGGAGGAAACACCGGGGAGCTGTTTTTT. Its translation: CASKGLAGGNTGELFF.

The chain joins TRBV7-3 to TRBJ2-7; D is tentatively TRBD1 or TRBD2 (5 bases each). V was clipped by 2 bases and J by 3 bases, with 14 bases between them. Germline assignment: CDR1 SGHTA and CDR2 FQGTGA. This CDR3 is built from 15 residues. CDR3 coding DNA: TGTGCCAGCAGCTTATATCCGGGGCGCAGCTACGAGCAGTACTTC. Its translation is CASSLYPGRSYEQYF. Full variable domain (rest looked up from reference TRBV7-3 and TRBJ2-7): GAGVSQTPSNKVTEKGKYVELRCDPISGHTALYWYRQSLGQGPEFLIYFQGTGAADDSGLPNDRFFAVRPEGSVSTLKIQRTERGDSAVYLCASSLYPGRSYEQYFGPGTRLTVT.

This clonotype was seen a few times. The gene calls are TRBV20-1 and TRBJ2-1; 11 bases line up with TRBD2. J gave up 6 bases and V 3 bases, and 4 bases lay outside the gene matches. There are 14 residues in the CDR3. The germline V gene encodes CDR1 DFQATT and CDR2 SNEGSKA (reference sequence). CDR3 sequence: CSASLAGGLNEQFF. The CDR3 nucleotides read TGCAGTGCTAGTTTAGCGGGGGGGCTCAATGAGCAGTTCTTC.

This clonotype was observed a few times. This sequence joins TRBV7-8 and TRBJ2-7; D unresolved. This CDR3 is 13 amino acids long. V was shortened by 4 bases and J by 6 bases, with 13 bases between the two germline ends. CDR1 is SGHVS, CDR2 FQNEAQ, per germline. CDR3 loop: CASSSQELSEQYF. DNA for the CDR3: TGTGCCAGCAGCTCACAAGAATTAAGCGAGCAGTACTTC.

This clonotype occurred a few times. The chain combines TRBV29-1 with TRBJ2-7; 13 nucleotides line up with TRBD2. Germline CDR1 and CDR2: SQVTM and ANQGSEA. V shed 5 bases, J shed 2 bases, and the junction held 9 bases outside the gene matches. This CDR3 comprises 16 residues. This CDR3 reads CSVLWAGTSGAYEQYF. In DNA, the CDR3 is TGCAGCGTTCTGTGGGCCGGGACTAGCGGGGCCTACGAGCAGTACTTC.

The V and J genes are TRBV28 and TRBJ2-2, with D perhaps matching TRBD2 (5 bases). Trimming took off 8 bases at V and 6 bases at J, with 10 bases between the two ends. In germline, CDR1 is MDHEN, CDR2 SYDVKM. The CDR3 loop spans 12 amino acids. The CDR3 loop reads CASRTGAGELFF. CDR3 coding DNA: TGTGCCAGCCGAACCGGGGCCGGGGAGCTGTTTTTT.

This chain joins TRBV30 and TRBJ1-6, with D perhaps TRBD1 (6 bases). The germline gives CDR1 GTSNPN, CDR2 SVGIG (reference sequence). CDR3 size: 12 residues. The CDR3 here is CAGTLNNSPLHF. CDR3 coding DNA: TGTGCGGGGACACTTAATAATTCACCCCTCCACTTT.

This clonotype was counted only a few times. The chain recombines TRBV5-1 with TRBJ2-1; 10 bases match TRBD2. This CDR3 region has 14 residues. V was clipped by 2 bases and J by 8 bases; unmatched bases: 4. The germline V gene has CDR1 SGHRS and CDR2 YFSETQ. This chain's CDR3 is CASSLSGRADEQFF. The CDR3 DNA sequence: TGCGCCAGCAGCTTAAGCGGGAGGGCCGATGAGCAGTTCTTC.

The V gene is TRBV12-3 or TRBV12-4, the J gene TRBJ2-5; TRBD1 matches 8 bases. V shed 8 bases, J shed 3 bases, and the junction held 2 bases outside the gene matches. This CDR3 contains 12 residues. The CDR3 reads CASSDREETQYF. CDR3 DNA sequence: TGTGCCAGCTCGGACAGGGAAGAGACCCAGTACTTC.